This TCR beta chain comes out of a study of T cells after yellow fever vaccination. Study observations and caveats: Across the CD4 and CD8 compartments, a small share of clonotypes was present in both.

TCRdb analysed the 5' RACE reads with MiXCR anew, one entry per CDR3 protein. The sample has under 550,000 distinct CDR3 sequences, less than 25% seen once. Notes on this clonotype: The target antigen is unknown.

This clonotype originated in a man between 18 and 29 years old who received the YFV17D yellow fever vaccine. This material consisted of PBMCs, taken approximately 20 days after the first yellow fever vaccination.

In DNA form, the CDR3 reads TGTGCCAGCTCACCCTTCGATACGCAGTATTTT. Translating gives CASSPFDTQYF. The rearrangement links TRBV18 to TRBJ2-3; no clear D gene. Germline CDR1 and CDR2: KGHSH and LQKENI. This CDR3 is built from 11 residues. Between the trimmed V and J ends, which lost 3 bases and 6 bases, there was a span of 4 bases.